This T cell receptor (beta chain) comes out of a study of radiotherapy plus CTLA-4 blockade in lung cancer. The repertoire was sequenced with immunoSEQ multiplex PCR; TCRdb's copy has only in-frame clones and lacks some. The sample holds around 70,000 clones, approximately 82% seen once. Ipilimumab CTLA-4 blockade and focal radiation were given to patients with chemo-refractory metastatic non-small-cell lung cancer. V gave up 4 bases and J gave up 7 bases, with 14 bases separating them. Germline loops: CDR1 SGHDN, CDR2 FVKESK. This CDR3 has 15 residues. The chain employs TRBV14 and TRBJ1-6, with D uncertain. This sample comprised peripheral blood, obtained from a patient treated with radiotherapy plus ipilimumab. The clonotype originates from a human donor with non-small cell lung cancer who had a partial response to radiotherapy plus ipilimumab. CDR3 DNA: TGTGCCAGCAGCCTTAATGACGGGTCAAATTCACCCCTCCACTTT. It yields the protein CASSLNDGSNSPLHF.